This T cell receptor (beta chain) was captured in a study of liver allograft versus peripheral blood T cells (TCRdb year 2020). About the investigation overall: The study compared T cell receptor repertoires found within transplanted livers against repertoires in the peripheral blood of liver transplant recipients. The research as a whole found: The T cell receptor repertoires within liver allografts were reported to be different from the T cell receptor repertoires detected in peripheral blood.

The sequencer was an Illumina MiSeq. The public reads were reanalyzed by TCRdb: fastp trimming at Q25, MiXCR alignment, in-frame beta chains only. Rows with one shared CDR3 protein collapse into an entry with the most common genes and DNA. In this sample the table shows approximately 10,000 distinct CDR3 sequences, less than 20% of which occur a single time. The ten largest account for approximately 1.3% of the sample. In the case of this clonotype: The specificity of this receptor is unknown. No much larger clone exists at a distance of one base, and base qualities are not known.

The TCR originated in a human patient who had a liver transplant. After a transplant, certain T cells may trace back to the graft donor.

The DNA sequence is given as TGTGCCAGCAGCCTTGGACTAGCGGTTTACAATGAGCAGTTCTTC. Its translation reads: CASSLGLAVYNEQFF. The chain uses TRBV11-1 and TRBJ2-1; a stretch of 10 junction bases matches TRBD2. Its CDR3 holds 15 amino acids, cysteine through phenylalanine. The entry retains the CDR3 DNA only, 45 bases that are in frame from base 1. The CDR1 and CDR2 encoded by the germline V gene (reference sequence) are SGHAT and FQDESV. Trimmed from V: 5 bases; trimmed from J: 4 bases; junction bases lacking a gene match: 5.